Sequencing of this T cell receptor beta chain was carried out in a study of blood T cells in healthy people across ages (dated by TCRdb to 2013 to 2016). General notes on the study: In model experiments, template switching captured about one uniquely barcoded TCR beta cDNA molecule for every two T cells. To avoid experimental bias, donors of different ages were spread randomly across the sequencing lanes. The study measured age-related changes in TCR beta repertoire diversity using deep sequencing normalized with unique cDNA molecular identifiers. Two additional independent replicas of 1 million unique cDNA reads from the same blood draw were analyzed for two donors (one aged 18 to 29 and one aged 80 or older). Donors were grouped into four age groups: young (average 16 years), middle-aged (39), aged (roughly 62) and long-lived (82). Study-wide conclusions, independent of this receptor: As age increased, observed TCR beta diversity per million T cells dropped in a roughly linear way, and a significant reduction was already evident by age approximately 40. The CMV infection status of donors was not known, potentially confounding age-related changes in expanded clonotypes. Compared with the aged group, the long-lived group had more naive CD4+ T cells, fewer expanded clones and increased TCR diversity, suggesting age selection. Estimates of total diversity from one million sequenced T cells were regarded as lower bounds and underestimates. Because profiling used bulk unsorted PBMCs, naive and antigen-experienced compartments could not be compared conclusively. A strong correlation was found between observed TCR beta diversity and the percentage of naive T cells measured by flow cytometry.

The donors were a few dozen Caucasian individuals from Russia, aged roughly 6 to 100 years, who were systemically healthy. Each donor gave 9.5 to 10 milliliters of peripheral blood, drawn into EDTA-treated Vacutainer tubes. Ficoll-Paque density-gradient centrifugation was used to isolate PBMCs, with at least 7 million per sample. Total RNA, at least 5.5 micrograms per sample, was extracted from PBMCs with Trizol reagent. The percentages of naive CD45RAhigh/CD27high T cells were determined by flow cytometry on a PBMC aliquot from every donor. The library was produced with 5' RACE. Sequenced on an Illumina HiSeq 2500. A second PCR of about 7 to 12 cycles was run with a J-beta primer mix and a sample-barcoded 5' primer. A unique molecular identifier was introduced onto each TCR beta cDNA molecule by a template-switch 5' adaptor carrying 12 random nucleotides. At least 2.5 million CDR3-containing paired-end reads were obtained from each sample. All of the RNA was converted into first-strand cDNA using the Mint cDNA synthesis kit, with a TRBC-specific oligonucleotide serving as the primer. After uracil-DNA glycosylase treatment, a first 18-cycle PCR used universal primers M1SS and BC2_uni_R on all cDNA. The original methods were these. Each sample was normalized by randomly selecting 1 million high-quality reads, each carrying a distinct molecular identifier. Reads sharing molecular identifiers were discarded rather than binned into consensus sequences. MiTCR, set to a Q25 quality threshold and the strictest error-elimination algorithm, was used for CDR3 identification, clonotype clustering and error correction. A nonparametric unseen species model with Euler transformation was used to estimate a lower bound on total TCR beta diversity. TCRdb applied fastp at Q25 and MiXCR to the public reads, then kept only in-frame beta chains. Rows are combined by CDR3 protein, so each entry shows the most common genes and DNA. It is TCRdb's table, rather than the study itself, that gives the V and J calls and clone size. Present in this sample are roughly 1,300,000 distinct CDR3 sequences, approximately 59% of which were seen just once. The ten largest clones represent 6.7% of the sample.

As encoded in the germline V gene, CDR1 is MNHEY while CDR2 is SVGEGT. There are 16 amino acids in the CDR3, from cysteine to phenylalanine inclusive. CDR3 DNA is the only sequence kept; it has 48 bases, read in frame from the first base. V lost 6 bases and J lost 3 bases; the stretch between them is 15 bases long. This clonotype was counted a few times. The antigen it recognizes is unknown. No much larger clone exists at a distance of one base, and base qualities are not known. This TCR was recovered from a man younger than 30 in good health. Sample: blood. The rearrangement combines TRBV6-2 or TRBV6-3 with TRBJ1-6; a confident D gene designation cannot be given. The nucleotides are TGTGCCAGCAGCCCCCCGAAGGACTTCTATAATTCACCCCTCCACTTT. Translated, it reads CASSPPKDFYNSPLHF.